Listed here are 28 T cell receptor beta chains from one sample, sequenced in a study of T cells in Graves' hyperthyroidism and ophthalmopathy. Amplification of TCR beta CDR3 regions used RNA as the template. TCR CDR3 underwent first-round RT-PCR with the HTBI primer set. MiXCR, applied by TCRdb to the multiplex PCR reads, yields one record per CDR3 protein. The profile shows about 660,000 distinct CDR3 sequences, 45% of them singletons. What was sequenced was peripheral blood or thyroid tissue (not recorded which). Every receptor here comes from an adult man with Graves' disease, either hyperthyroidism or ophthalmopathy (not recorded which).

This clonotype was detected ten times or more. This chain links TRBV7-2 with TRBJ2-5; D gene ambiguous. From germline, CDR1 is SGHTA and CDR2 FQGNSA. The CDR3 has 13 residues. Trimming removed 6 bases from V and 5 bases from J, with 13 bases in between. The CDR3 DNA is TGTGCCAGCAGTCGCGTGTGGTTGGAGACCCAGTACTTC. Translation gives CASSRVWLETQYF.

As to this clonotype: Relative to the germline gene, one junction end is altered; a read error may explain this. This chain uses TRBV7-2 with TRBJ1-5; 7 bases match TRBD1. CDR3 length: 17 residues. Germline lookup yields CDR1 SGHTA and CDR2 FQGNSA. For the CDR3, the DNA is TGCGCCAGCAGCCAAACCACCGAGACAGGGTTCTGGCAGCCCCAGCATTTT. As protein: CASSQTTETGFWQPQHF.

This chain uses TRBV29-1 with TRBJ2-7, with 10 nucleotides matching TRBD1. This CDR3 region has 14 residues. Losses at the gene ends were 3 bases for V and 3 bases for J; bases not matched to a gene: 5. The germline V gene encodes CDR1 SQVTM and CDR2 ANQGSEA. The CDR3 sequence: CSVESRDRGYEQYF. The CDR3 DNA is TGCAGCGTTGAGTCTCGGGACAGGGGCTACGAGCAGTACTTC.

V gene TRBV15 combines with J gene TRBJ2-7, with TRBD1 matching 7 bases. Trimming removed 0 bases from V and 2 bases from J; junction bases left unmatched: 4. Looked up from germline, CDR1 is LNHNV and CDR2 is YYDKDF (reference sequence). The CDR3 runs to 15 residues. The CDR3 DNA reads TGTGCCACCAGCAGAGATCGGCAGGGGGCCTACGAGCAGTACTTC. This encodes CATSRDRQGAYEQYF.

This clonotype was counted a few times. The chain couples TRBV12-3 or TRBV12-4 to TRBJ1-2; D gene ambiguous. Deletions cut 5 bases from V and 5 bases from J, with 9 bases between. There are 12 residues in the CDR3. CDR3 nucleotide sequence: TGTGCCAGCAGTCCCCCCCGGTATGGCTACACCTTC. Protein: CASSPPRYGYTF.

The chain recombines TRBV29-1 with TRBJ1-1; 7 bases align to TRBD1. CDR1 is SQVTM, CDR2 ANQGSEA, per germline. V was pared by 5 bases and J by 8 bases, with 5 bases of the junction left unmatched. The CDR3 runs 11 residues. CDR3 bases: TGCAGCGTTACAGGGGAGGCGGAAGCTTTCTTT. Its translation: CSVTGEAEAFF.

The rearrangement uses TRBV20-1 and TRBJ2-5; 8 bases map to TRBD2. The CDR3 totals 15 residues. The germline gives CDR1 DFQATT, CDR2 SNEGSKA (reference sequence). The V and J ends lost 3 bases and 4 bases, in that order; junction bases with no gene match: 10. The CDR3 is CSASLTGGPGETQYF. The CDR3 DNA reads as TGCAGTGCTAGCCTAACGGGGGGGCCGGGAGAGACCCAGTACTTC.

Remarks on this clonotype: This could be a read error, since a much larger clone is one nucleotide away. For the CDR3, the DNA is TGTGCCAGCAGTGATTCCCCAGCCGAGCAGTACTTC. This translates into CASSDSPAEQYF. This chain links TRBV6-4 with TRBJ2-5; D call uncertain. The DNA end favors TRBJ2-7, so the J call may be wrong. Germline V gene lookup returns CDR1 MRHNA and CDR2 SNTAGT. The CDR3 covers 12 residues.

This sequence joins TRBV2 and TRBJ1-4; TRBD1 matches 9 bases. Germline loops: CDR1 SNHLY, CDR2 FYNNEI. Trimming removed 3 bases from V and 1 base from J; junction bases left unmatched: 12. The CDR3 is 19 amino acids. The CDR3 here is CASSDDHRGRLLTNEKLFF. The CDR3 nucleotides read TGTGCCAGCAGTGACGACCACAGGGGGCGGCTTCTAACTAATGAAAAACTGTTTTTT.

This clonotype has a handful of counts. The chain carries TRBV6-1 and TRBJ1-5; TRBD1 aligns across 7 bases. From germline, CDR1 is MNHNS and CDR2 SASEGT. CDR3 length: 15 residues. Trimming removed 8 bases from V and 0 bases from J; junction bases left unmatched: 7. The CDR3 coding sequence is TGTGCCAGCCAAGACAGGGACTATAGCAATCAGCCCCAGCATTTT. This sequence encodes CASQDRDYSNQPQHF.

Concerning this clonotype: A read error may produce the germline difference seen at one junction end. The chain combines TRBV11-2 with TRBJ1-1; weak D call: TRBD1 (5 bases). This CDR3 contains 14 residues. Germline CDR1 reads SGHAT; CDR2 reads FQNNGV. In DNA, the CDR3 is TGCGCCAGCAGCCAAGGGGTTATGGGCACTGAAGCTTTCTTT. It translates to CASSQGVMGTEAFF. The complete variable domain, with remaining parts taken from reference TRBV11-2 and TRBJ1-1, reads EAGVAQSPRYKIIEKRQSVAFWCNPISGHATLYWYQQILGQGPKLLIQFQNNGVVDDSQLPKDRFSAERLKGVDSTLKIQPAKLEDSAVYLCASSQGVMGTEAFFGQGTRLTVV.

This rearrangement joins TRBV6-5 to TRBJ1-2; D gene uncertain. Germline-derived CDR1 and CDR2 are MNHEY and SVGAGI. The CDR3 is 14 amino acids. With 5 bases removed from V and 7 bases from J, the gap between germline ends came to 17 bases. The CDR3 loop is CASSSPPPSGGYTF. The CDR3 DNA follows: TGTGCCAGCAGTAGTCCCCCCCCCTCGGGTGGCTACACCTTC.

This clonotype was recorded a few times. This chain joins TRBV6-4 and TRBJ1-6; 7 nucleotides agree with TRBD1. The CDR3 sequence is 15 residues long. J lost 4 bases, V lost 5 bases, and 5 bases had no gene match. Germline V gene sequence: CDR1 MRHNA, CDR2 SNTAGT. CDR3 nucleotides: TGTGCCAGCAGTTACACAGGGGAATATAATTCACCCCTCCACTTT. This sequence encodes CASSYTGEYNSPLHF.

V and J are TRBV5-1 and TRBJ2-7; D ambiguous. V lost 1 base and J 3 bases, leaving 11 bases between the germline ends. The CDR3 extends over 14 amino acids. Germline CDR1 reads SGHRS; CDR2 reads YFSETQ. The CDR3, as DNA: TGCGCCAGCAGCTTGAGGACCAGGAGCTACGAGCAGTACTTC. It yields the protein CASSLRTRSYEQYF.

This clonotype was seen at least ten times. This chain connects TRBV20-1 to TRBJ1-2; 9 positions match TRBD1. This CDR3 is built from 13 residues. The V gene's germline CDR1 is DFQATT and CDR2 SNEGSKA (reference sequence). The junction had 4 bases not matched to a gene; V was cut back by 3 bases and J by 5 bases. This CDR3 is CSASSGQGYGYTF. The DNA of the CDR3 is TGCAGTGCTAGTTCGGGACAGGGATATGGCTACACCTTC.

This clonotype was counted only a few times. This rearrangement joins TRBV7-8 to TRBJ1-5, with 7 bases fitting TRBD1. Germline CDR1 and CDR2: SGHVS and FQNEAQ. After removal of 3 bases from V and 6 bases from J, the junction contained 8 bases not matched to a gene. This CDR3 region has 15 residues. CDR3 nucleotide sequence: TGTGCCAGCAGCTTTACAGGGGAGTTTGGTCAGCCCCAGCATTTT. Residues: CASSFTGEFGQPQHF.

The chain joins TRBV12-3 or TRBV12-4 to TRBJ1-5; D is uncertain. The CDR3 consists of 14 residues. Trimming pared 6 bases from V and 4 bases from J, leaving 13 bases between. CDR3 DNA sequence: TGTGCCAGCAGCGGACCGCTCCGGAATCAGCCCCAGCATTTT. It yields the protein CASSGPLRNQPQHF.

This clonotype was observed at least ten times. The CDR3 spells CASSQDRDRVASPLHF. The CDR3, as DNA: TGTGCCAGCAGCCAGGACCGGGACAGGGTAGCTTCACCCCTCCACTTT. The rearrangement uses TRBV5-8 and TRBJ1-6, with 9 bases identical to TRBD1. The CDR3 covers 16 residues. Germline CDR1 SGHTS, CDR2 YDEGEE. Germline trimming cut 4 bases from V and 9 bases from J; bases unmatched to any gene: 11.

In this sample, this clonotype turned up a few times. V gene TRBV20-1 combines with J gene TRBJ2-7, with D possibly being TRBD2 (6 bases). Trimming pared 3 bases from V and 2 bases from J, leaving 8 bases between. The CDR3 consists of 12 residues. Germline lookup yields CDR1 DFQATT and CDR2 SNEGSKA (reference sequence). CDR3 amino acids: CSASSGPYEQYF. The CDR3 region has the DNA TGCAGTGCTAGTAGCGGCCCCTACGAGCAGTACTTC.

Only a few counts were recorded for this clonotype. The rearrangement links TRBV19 to TRBJ1-2, with 10 nucleotides matching TRBD1. Germline assignment: CDR1 LNHDA and CDR2 SQIVND (reference sequence). The V and J ends lost 5 bases and 3 bases, in that order; junction bases with no gene match: 6. The CDR3 spans 15 residues. The CDR3 reads CASSAGTGADYGYTF. In nucleotides, the CDR3 is TGTGCCAGTAGTGCTGGGACAGGGGCTGACTATGGCTACACCTTC.

CDR3: CASSEGPNLYGYTF. In DNA, the CDR3 is TGTGCCAGCAGTGAGGGTCCTAACCTATATGGCTACACCTTC. The chain has TRBV2 and TRBJ1-2; D call uncertain. Germline lookup yields CDR1 SNHLY and CDR2 FYNNEI. V was shortened by 3 bases and J by 5 bases, with 13 bases between the two germline ends. CDR3 length: 14 residues.

The V and J genes are TRBV7-8 and TRBJ1-5, with D perhaps matching TRBD1 (6 bases). The ends were cut back, 1 base at V and 5 bases at J, with 9 bases in the middle. CDR3 size: 14 residues. Germline CDR1 reads SGHVS; CDR2 reads FQNEAQ. Here the CDR3 DNA reads TGTGCCAGCAGCTTAGGACAGGCGGATCAGCCCCAGCATTTT. This sequence encodes CASSLGQADQPQHF.

V gene TRBV29-1 combines with J gene TRBJ1-3, with a possible D match to TRBD1 (5 bases). Deletions cut 8 bases from V and 0 bases from J, with 8 bases between. In germline, CDR1 is SQVTM, CDR2 ANQGSEA. The CDR3 totals 12 residues. Written as DNA, the CDR3 is TGCAGCTTGGGGCCCTCTGGAAACACCATATATTTT. Protein sequence: CSLGPSGNTIYF.

At least ten counts were recorded for this clonotype. The chain combines TRBV29-1 with TRBJ1-4, with D maybe TRBD1 (5 bases). V lost 6 bases, J lost 7 bases, and 15 bases lay in between. This CDR3 is 13 amino acids long. CDR1 and CDR2 from the germline V gene are SQVTM and ANQGSEA. CDR3 region: CSVAPSGSEKLFF. CDR3 DNA: TGCAGCGTCGCCCCCTCAGGGAGTGAAAAACTGTTTTTT.

The J gene is TRBJ1-2, the V gene TRBV19, with D tentatively TRBD1 (5 bases). The V gene lost 1 base and the J gene lost 5 bases, with 14 bases spanning the gap. The germline CDR1 and CDR2 sequences are LNHDA and SQIVND (reference sequence). There are 15 residues in the CDR3. The CDR3 loop is CASSIAGGRPYGYTF. CDR3 DNA sequence: TGTGCCAGTAGTATAGCCGGGGGAAGACCGTATGGCTACACCTTC.

This clonotype was counted at least ten times. J is TRBJ1-4 and V is TRBV20-1; D is unclear. Per germline, CDR1 DFQATT and CDR2 SNEGSKA (reference sequence). The CDR3 is 10 amino acids. Deletions cut 6 bases from V and 8 bases from J, with 7 bases between. CDR3 sequence (DNA): TGCAGTGCAGGGCCCGAAAAACTGTTTTTT. Its translation is CSAGPEKLFF.

V and J are TRBV19 and TRBJ1-4; possibly TRBD1 for D (5 bases). V dropped 5 bases and J dropped 8 bases, with 21 bases sitting between them. Germline V gene lookup returns CDR1 LNHDA and CDR2 SQIVND (reference sequence). The CDR3 sequence is 16 residues long. This chain's CDR3 is CASSPRPGPQREKLFF. The CDR3 DNA reads TGTGCCAGTAGTCCCCGGCCGGGACCTCAAAGGGAAAAACTGTTTTTT.

This clonotype has at least ten counts. The chain joins TRBV2 to TRBJ1-2; 10 nucleotides agree with TRBD1. The CDR3 is made up of 13 amino acids. Germline CDR1 SNHLY, CDR2 FYNNEI. V shed 7 bases, J shed 2 bases, and the junction held 1 base outside the gene matches. CDR3 residues: CASKDRGNYGYTF. The DNA of the CDR3 is TGTGCCAGCAAGGACAGGGGGAACTATGGCTACACCTTC.